The clone carrying this T cell receptor (beta chain) has a handful of counts. Its antigen is unknown. Germline loops: CDR1 LNHDA, CDR2 SQIVND (reference sequence). The CDR3 sequence is 15 residues long. Between the trimmed V and J ends, which lost 7 bases and 1 base, there was a span of 13 bases. The data stem from a study of T cells after yellow fever vaccination. Looking at the study overall: SMART-Seq v4 Ultra Low Input prepared libraries from low-cell fractions.

TCRdb re-derived calls from the 5' RACE reads in MiXCR, one entry per CDR3 protein. The sample contains around 340,000 distinct CDR3 sequences, 8.7% of which appear only once. The study, taken as a whole, reports: Contaminants from the bulk population, in the form of abundant clonotypes, could be found in FACS-sorted repertoires. Most primary-vaccination clones recurred post-booster (approximately 96% CD4, more than 85% CD8).

Sequences were derived from PBMCs, sampled on the day of the first yellow fever vaccination. This receptor was taken from a man younger than 35 who received the YFV17D yellow fever vaccine. The rearrangement joins TRBV19 to TRBJ2-2; D gene unclear. The CDR3 is CASMGQPLNTGELFF. The CDR3 nucleotides read TGTGCCAGTATGGGCCAGCCTCTGAACACCGGGGAGCTGTTTTTT.